Presented here are 7 T cell receptor beta chains from one specimen sequenced in a study of beta chain features in type 1 diabetes. Every isolated RNA sample was fully reverse transcribed, so sequencing captured expressed TCRB transcripts. TCRdb keeps only in-frame clones here, not all; method: immunoSEQ multiplex PCR. The repertoire holds hundreds of thousands of clones, with 10% to 15% as singletons. Source material: naive CD4+ T cells from blood. All receptors derive from a man between 18 and 29 years old in good health.

The table lists this clone with a few counts. This sequence joins TRBV19 and TRBJ2-7, with a weak D call TRBD1 (6 bases). V lost 8 bases, J lost 0 bases, and 11 bases lay in between. The CDR3 spans 13 residues. Germline values: CDR1 LNHDA, CDR2 SQIVND (reference sequence). The CDR3 nucleotides read TGTGCCAGTCTCGGGACAAGCTCCTACGAGCAGTACTTC. This encodes CASLGTSSYEQYF.

The genes are TRBV4-3 and TRBJ2-1; possible D gene TRBD2, 6 bases. Trimming shortened V by 2 bases and J by 0 bases, and 17 bases separated the two germline ends. Germline loops: CDR1 LGHNA, CDR2 YSLEER. The CDR3 has 18 amino acids. This chain's CDR3 is CASSQTLVSGSSYNEQFF. The CDR3, as DNA: TGCGCCAGCAGCCAAACGCTAGTTAGCGGTAGCTCCTACAATGAGCAGTTCTTC.

The chain joins TRBV28 to TRBJ2-5; D call uncertain. CDR3 length: 16 amino acids. Between the trimmed V and J ends, which lost 3 bases and 2 bases, there was a span of 16 bases. Looked up from germline, CDR1 is MDHEN and CDR2 is SYDVKM. Written as DNA, the CDR3 is TGTGCCAGCAGTTTTATTCCCTTGAGGCAGCAAGAGACCCAGTACTTC. It encodes CASSFIPLRQQETQYF.

This clone has more than one count but fewer than ten. The chain links TRBV27 to TRBJ2-5; 8 positions agree with TRBD2. The germline V gene has CDR1 MNHEY and CDR2 SMNVEV (reference sequence). V lost 7 bases to trimming and J lost 5 bases; unmatched junction nucleotides: 6. The CDR3 covers 13 residues. CDR3 DNA sequence: TGTGCCAGCAAGCGGGGGCTGGGGGAGACCCAGTACTTC. It yields the protein CASKRGLGETQYF.

In the case of this clone: The sample contains more than one DNA sequence encoding this CDR3. CDR3 nucleotides: TGTGCCAGCTCACCGGCGACTAGCGGCTCTAGCACAGATACGCAGTATTTT. This sequence encodes CASSPATSGSSTDTQYF. V usage is TRBV18 and J usage is TRBJ2-3; 9 nucleotides align to TRBD2. Trimming at V came to 3 bases and at J to 0 bases, leaving 7 bases not matched to a gene. Germline-derived CDR1 and CDR2 are KGHSH and LQKENI. The CDR3 contains 17 residues.

The J gene is TRBJ2-7, the V gene TRBV9; TRBD2 matches at 8 bases. Trimming at V came to 4 bases and at J to 2 bases, leaving 11 bases not matched to a gene. The CDR3 consists of 16 residues. Germline CDR1 is SGDLS and CDR2 is YYNGEE. CDR3 amino acids: CASSPTDSGTTYEQYF. The CDR3 nucleotides are TGTGCCAGCAGCCCGACGGATAGCGGGACCACCTACGAGCAGTACTTC.

The CDR3 region is CASSLANRGAFF. The CDR3 DNA sequence: TGTGCCAGCAGCTTAGCGAACAGGGGGGCTTTCTTT. This rearrangement joins TRBV7-2 to TRBJ1-1; 8 bases agree with TRBD1. The CDR3 extends over 12 amino acids. The V and J ends lost 0 bases and 11 bases, in that order; junction bases with no gene match: 2. Germline V lookup: CDR1 SGHTA, CDR2 FQGNSA.